A single sample is the source of the 21 T cell receptor beta chains below, sequenced in a study of beta chain features in type 1 diabetes. Expressed TCRB transcripts were sequenced, since all the RNA that had been isolated was reverse transcribed. The protocol was immunoSEQ multiplex PCR, while the TCRdb copy is restricted to in-frame clones and leaves out a portion. In the table there are some 220,000 clones, roughly 10% of which are singletons. Sequenced input: central memory CD4+ T cells from blood. The receptors originated from a man younger than 30 in good health.

The chain combines TRBV9 with TRBJ2-1, with D perhaps matching TRBD1 (5 bases). The CDR3 runs to 13 residues. The germline V gene encodes CDR1 SGDLS and CDR2 YYNGEE. Trimming stripped 0 bases from V and 7 bases from J, with 8 bases between. Written as DNA, the CDR3 is TGTGCCAGCAGCGTAGGTGGGGCTAATGAGCAGTTCTTC. Translation gives CASSVGGANEQFF.

In the case of this clone: Within the sample, other DNA sequences also encode this same CDR3. The rearrangement uses TRBV28 and TRBJ2-4, with D perhaps being TRBD1 or TRBD2 (5 bases each). V gave up 2 bases and J gave up 0 bases, with 11 bases separating them. Germline values: CDR1 MDHEN, CDR2 SYDVKM. The CDR3 totals 16 residues. The CDR3 here is CASSLLGDLAKNIQYF. DNA for the CDR3: TGTGCCAGCAGTTTACTGGGGGATTTAGCCAAAAACATTCAGTACTTC.

The chain is built from TRBV29-1 and TRBJ2-7; D unclear. The V end was cut by 0 bases, the J end by 1 base, with 10 bases between. The CDR3 spans 14 residues. Germline V CDR1 and CDR2: SQVTM, ANQGSEA. The CDR3 region is CSVEETAESYEQYF. The CDR3 DNA reads TGCAGCGTTGAAGAGACGGCGGAGTCCTACGAGCAGTACTTC.

V usage is TRBV5-1 and J usage is TRBJ2-7, with no clear D. Deletions cut 4 bases from V and 3 bases from J, with 14 bases between. This CDR3 contains 14 residues. Germline loops: CDR1 SGHRS, CDR2 YFSETQ. The CDR3 here is CASSIEKRIYEQYF. CDR3 in DNA: TGCGCCAGCAGCATTGAAAAGAGAATCTACGAGCAGTACTTC.

This clone showed up just a few times. V gene TRBV30 combines with J gene TRBJ1-2, with TRBD1 matching over 12 bases. The CDR3 has 16 amino acids. From germline, CDR1 is GTSNPN and CDR2 SVGIG (reference sequence). V dropped 2 bases and J dropped 1; count of bases not matched to a gene: 5. This CDR3 reads CAWSFGTGGGNYGYTF. For the CDR3, the DNA is TGTGCCTGGAGTTTTGGGACAGGGGGCGGTAACTATGGCTACACCTTC.

The V call is TRBV27, the J call TRBJ2-7; D is undetermined. The CDR3 is 14 residues long. The V end was cut by 2 bases, the J end by 2 bases, with 10 bases between. Looked up from germline, CDR1 is MNHEY and CDR2 is SMNVEV (reference sequence). CDR3 residues: CASSLTWDTYEQYF. CDR3 nucleotide sequence: TGTGCCAGCAGTTTAACTTGGGATACCTACGAGCAGTACTTC.

The V call is TRBV6-1, the J call TRBJ1-3; D uncertain. Germline assignment: CDR1 MNHNS and CDR2 SASEGT. V was pared by 7 bases and J by 4 bases, with 8 bases between. The CDR3 runs to 12 residues. CDR3 nucleotides: TGTGCCAGCAAGTTATACGGAAACACCATATATTTT. It encodes CASKLYGNTIYF.

The V and J genes are TRBV5-1 and TRBJ2-3; 7 bases line up with TRBD2. Trimming cost V 2 bases and J 0 bases; bases outside gene matches: 3. CDR1 and CDR2 from the germline V gene are SGHRS and YFSETQ. The CDR3 spans 15 residues. The CDR3 coding sequence is TGCGCCAGCAGCTTACCAGCGGGAAGCACAGATACGCAGTATTTT. This translates into CASSLPAGSTDTQYF. Together with reference TRBV5-1 and TRBJ2-3, the CDR3 gives the full variable domain: KAGVTQTPRYLIKTRGQQVTLSCSPISGHRSVSWYQQTPGQGLQFLFEYFSETQRNKGNFPGRFSGRQFSNSRSEMNVSTLELGDSALYLCASSLPAGSTDTQYFGPGTRLTVL.

This chain joins TRBV5-1 and TRBJ2-3; a possible D gene is TRBD1 (6 bases). Looked up from germline, CDR1 is SGHRS and CDR2 is YFSETQ. The CDR3 extends over 16 amino acids. The ends were cut back, 0 bases at V and 0 bases at J, with 11 bases in the middle. CDR3 protein: CASSLGDTSSTDTQYF. For the CDR3, the DNA is TGCGCCAGCAGCTTGGGGGACACCTCTAGCACAGATACGCAGTATTTT.

The table lists this clone with a few counts. The chain uses TRBV6-5 and TRBJ2-4; perhaps TRBD2 as D (6 bases). The CDR3 consists of 13 residues. Germline CDR1 MNHEY, CDR2 SVGAGI. The ends were cut back, 6 bases at V and 8 bases at J, with 14 bases in the middle. The CDR3, as DNA: TGTGCCAGCAGCTACGGAAGGAGGGACATTCAGTACTTC. Translation gives CASSYGRRDIQYF.

The V gene is TRBV7-3, the J gene TRBJ2-3; 8 positions match TRBD1. CDR3 length: 16 amino acids. V shed 5 bases and J 4 bases; nucleotides not matched to a gene: 11. Germline CDR1 SGHTA, CDR2 FQGTGA. For the CDR3, the DNA is TGTGCCAGCAGCGAAAGGAGGGCAGGGGGCCCAGATACGCAGTATTTT. It codes for CASSERRAGGPDTQYF.

The V gene is TRBV5-4, the J gene TRBJ2-3; 10 bases fit TRBD2. This CDR3 is built from 16 residues. Germline V CDR1 and CDR2: SGHNT, YYREEE (reference sequence). The trim removed 5 bases at V and 4 bases at J, leaving 10 bases unmatched. Here the CDR3 DNA reads TGTGCCAGCAGTTCACGTGTAGCGGGAGGTTCAGATACGCAGTATTTT. Amino acid sequence: CASSSRVAGGSDTQYF.

This clone was seen ten or more times. The chain couples TRBV7-2 to TRBJ1-3, with D tentatively TRBD1 (5 bases). Trimming removed 0 bases at V and 4 bases at J, with 10 bases between. Germline loops: CDR1 SGHTA, CDR2 FQGNSA. This CDR3 is built from 15 residues. This CDR3 is CASSLAQGGGNTIYF. CDR3 coding DNA: TGTGCCAGCAGCTTAGCCCAGGGCGGCGGAAACACCATATATTTT. Full variable domain (outside the CDR3, taken from reference TRBV7-2 and TRBJ1-3): GAGVSQSPSNKVTEKGKDVELRCDPISGHTALYWYRQSLGQGLEFLIYFQGNSAPDKSGLPSDRFSAERTGGSVSTLTIQRTQQEDSAVYLCASSLAQGGGNTIYFGEGSWLTVV.

The V gene is TRBV18, the J gene TRBJ1-4, with 12 bases matching TRBD1. The CDR3 is 19 amino acids. Germline V lookup: CDR1 KGHSH, CDR2 LQKENI. With V trimmed by 3 bases and J by 6 bases, 14 bases remained unmatched. This CDR3 is CASSPTALGQGARHEKLFF. Written as DNA, the CDR3 is TGTGCCAGCTCACCGACGGCCCTGGGACAGGGGGCGCGGCATGAAAAACTGTTTTTT. Complete variable domain (other parts from reference TRBV18 and TRBJ1-4): NAGVMQNPRHLVRRRGQEARLRCSPMKGHSHVYWYRQLPEEGLKFMVYLQKENIIDESGMPKERFSAEFPKEGPSILRIQQVVRGDSAAYFCASSPTALGQGARHEKLFFGSGTQLSVL.

This clone was observed a few times. CDR3 bases: TGTGCCAGCAGCTTGGATGGTTTCAGGGGGCACACTGAAGCTTTCTTT. Its translation is CASSLDGFRGHTEAFF. The chain combines TRBV5-4 with TRBJ1-1; the match to TRBD1 covers 8 bases. V shed 0 bases and J 3 bases; nucleotides not matched to a gene: 7. The CDR3 contains 16 residues. Germline V gives CDR1 SGHNT, CDR2 YYREEE (reference sequence).

This clone was counted only a few times. The V gene is TRBV6-6, the J gene TRBJ1-2; D remains unclear. Germline values: CDR1 MNHNY, CDR2 SVGAGI (reference sequence). V lost 3 bases, J lost 4 bases, and 12 bases lay in between. This CDR3 spans 14 amino acids. The CDR3 bases are TGTGCCAGCAGTTATGGTGGCACCGGCTATGGCTACACCTTC. Translated, it gives CASSYGGTGYGYTF.

This clone was seen repeatedly, ten times or more. This chain joins TRBV2 and TRBJ2-7; unclear D gene. CDR1 is SNHLY and CDR2 is FYNNEI in the germline V gene. The CDR3 runs to 13 residues. V was pared by 4 bases and J by 2 bases, with 9 bases between. CDR3 in amino acids: CASSVLQTYEQYF. The CDR3 DNA reads TGTGCCAGCAGTGTGTTACAGACCTACGAGCAGTACTTC.

The table lists this clone with a few counts. This chain connects TRBV18 to TRBJ2-2; D is ambiguous. The CDR3 loop spans 16 amino acids. CDR1 KGHSH and CDR2 LQKENI come from the germline V gene. Trimming removed 3 bases from V and 1 base from J, with 12 bases in between. This CDR3 reads CASSPAYTGNTGELFF. As DNA, the CDR3 is TGTGCCAGCTCACCGGCGTACACTGGGAACACCGGGGAGCTGTTTTTT.

The rearrangement links TRBV30 to TRBJ2-3; 7 bases are shared with TRBD1. CDR3 length: 13 residues. Germline V lookup: CDR1 GTSNPN, CDR2 SVGIG (reference sequence). After removal of 2 bases from V and 4 bases from J, the junction contained 3 bases not matched to a gene. CDR3 coding DNA: TGTGCCTGGAGTCGACAGGGTGCAGATACGCAGTATTTT. Its protein product is CAWSRQGADTQYF.

This clone turned up a few times. J is TRBJ2-3 and V is TRBV5-6; D remains ambiguous. From germline, CDR1 is SGHDT and CDR2 YYEEEE. The V gene lost 1 base and the J gene lost 3 bases, with 12 bases spanning the gap. This CDR3 has 15 residues. The chain's CDR3 is CASSLTGWGTDTQYF. CDR3 nucleotide sequence: TGTGCCAGCAGCTTGACGGGCTGGGGAACAGATACGCAGTATTTT.

V is TRBV29-1 and J is TRBJ2-3, with 13 positions matching TRBD2. Germline loops: CDR1 SQVTM, CDR2 ANQGSEA. After removal of 8 bases from V and 6 bases from J, the junction contained 8 bases not matched to a gene. The CDR3 is 14 residues long. CDR3 sequence: CSMRGLAGLDTQYF. The CDR3 DNA follows: TGCAGCATGCGGGGACTAGCGGGGCTTGATACGCAGTATTTT.